This T cell receptor beta chain was sequenced for a study of beta chain features in type 1 diabetes. As concerns this clone: Its antigen is unknown.

Overall study findings and caveats: TCRB CDR3s from Type 1 diabetes patients were moderately but significantly shorter in all four CD4+ subsets. The question left open here concerned HLA type influencing TCRB rearrangement.

Isolated RNA was reverse transcribed in full, so expressed TCRB transcripts were sequenced. Sequencing was performed with immunoSEQ multiplex PCR; in TCRdb, only in-frame clones are kept and a portion is missing. This table has over 100,000 clones, roughly 17% appearing once. What was sequenced was central memory CD4+ T cells from blood. This clonotype originated in a man aged 25 to 40 with type 1 diabetes.

The CDR3 DNA is TGTGCCAGCATCGACACCAGCTCCTACAATGAGCAGTTCTTC. It encodes CASIDTSSYNEQFF. The rearrangement joins TRBV7-2 to TRBJ2-1; D remains unclear. The CDR3 is made up of 14 amino acids. The V and J ends lost 7 bases and 0 bases respectively, with 10 bases between them. Germline V CDR1 and CDR2: SGHTA, FQGNSA.